This TCR beta chain was observed in a study of spatial heterogeneity in lung cancer. This clonotype was seen a handful of times. What it binds is not known. CDR1 is LGHNA and CDR2 is YNFKEQ in the germline V gene. This CDR3 comprises 18 residues. J was trimmed by 5 bases and V by 3 bases; bases with no gene match: 14. Study-level results: Ubiquitous, expanded tumor-derived TCRs were more frequently observed in blood at resection than at follow-up.

Via MiXCR, TCRdb re-called the 5' RACE reads, giving one row per CDR3 protein. This repertoire shows 60,000 to 90,000 distinct CDR3 sequences, less than 15% found once; its top ten account for 6.5% to 7.5%. Time point denoted: sample taken at primary tumor resection. Sequencing covered unsorted whole RNA taken from tumor, nontumor lung or frozen PBMC. Samples were obtained from approximately 72 donors, all untreated early-stage non-small cell lung cancer patients. This TCR came from a male donor with early-stage non-small cell lung cancer. Material: PBMCs, obtained at surgery. This sequence joins TRBV4-2 and TRBJ1-5; 9 bases line up with TRBD1. CDR3 sequence (DNA): TGTGCCAGCAGCCAGGAAATACCCGGGACAGGGAACGATCAGCCCCAGCATTTT. Amino acids: CASSQEIPGTGNDQPQHF.